This is a list of T cell receptor beta chains from one sample in a study of blood T cell repertoires in COVID-19. TCRdb keeps only in-frame clones here, not all; method: immunoSEQ multiplex PCR. Of approximately 28,000 clones in the sample, roughly 90% are singletons; the top ten hold about 8%. Sequencing was performed on peripheral blood. The source is a man between 65 and 80 years old with active or convalescent COVID-19. CDR3s include the opening cysteine and the closing phenylalanine or tryptophan. The D gene is left open where the match is weak. Part of the rows lack a size; the others show once, few, many or a class for expanded clones.

TGTGCCAGCTCACCACCCGGGGGGAACACTGAAGCTTTCTTT CASSPPGGNTEAFF TRBV18 - - TRBJ1-1
TGTGCCAGCAGTGAACGAGGGACAGGGGGCAGCTACACCTTC CASSERGTGGSYTF TRBV2 TRBD1 - TRBJ1-2
TGTGCCAGCAGTTTATCGGGACACATCACAGATACGCAGTATTTT CASSLSGHITDTQYF TRBV27 - - TRBJ2-3
TGTGCCAGCAGTGATACGATGCCTAGCGGGAGTTTTAAAGCGAACACCGGGGAGCTGTTTTTT CASSDTMPSGSFKANTGELFF TRBV2 TRBD2 - TRBJ2-2
TGTGCCAGCAGTTTGAATGATAGCGGCTACACCTTC CASSLNDSGYTF TRBV28 - - TRBJ1-2
TGCGCCAGCAGCTTTAACAGGGATGTGAAGACCCAGTACTTC CASSFNRDVKTQYF TRBV5-1 - - TRBJ2-5
TGTGCCAGCAGGCTGAGGAGTCAGCCCCAGCATTTT CASRLRSQPQHF TRBV6-5 - - TRBJ1-5
TGCGCCAGCAGCCCCAACCCGGGCACAGATACGCAGTATTTT CASSPNPGTDTQYF TRBV5-1 - - TRBJ2-3
TGTGCCAGTAGTATTACCGTGGCGGGGGGCCAAGAGACCCAGTACTTC CASSITVAGGQETQYF TRBV19 TRBD2 - TRBJ2-5
TGTGCCAGCAGCCAAGATCCTGGCAACAACTATGGCTACACCTTC CASSQDPGNNYGYTF TRBV14 - - TRBJ1-2
TGTGCCAGCAGTCGCGGACAGGCTGAGCAGTACTTC CASSRGQAEQYF TRBV6-2/TRBV6-3 TRBD1 few TRBJ2-7
TGTGCCAGCATAGATGGGGGCCGGAACACCGGGGAGCTGTTTTTT CASIDGGRNTGELFF TRBV6-5 - - TRBJ2-2
TGTGCCAGCAGCTTGGGGATTGGGAGCACTGAAGCTTTCTTT CASSLGIGSTEAFF TRBV5-6 - - TRBJ1-1
TGTGCCAGCAGCTTCCAGGCTAGCGGGAGACCAGCCACGCAGTATTTT CASSFQASGRPATQYF TRBV7-8 TRBD2 once TRBJ2-3
TGCGCCAGCAGCAGTCTTCCACGGGAGGGAAACAATGAGCAGTTCTTC CASSSLPREGNNEQFF TRBV5-1 TRBD2 - TRBJ2-1